The present T cell receptor beta chain was sequenced within a study of T-cell memory formation after mild COVID-19. A single record per CDR3 protein comes from TCRdb applying MiXCR to the 5' RACE reads. The data contain some 210,000 distinct CDR3 sequences, around 20% of them seen just once; the ten biggest clones take up 2.4%. This clonotype was detected a few times. The source material was PBMCs or a T cell subset sorted from them (not recorded which). The source is an adult woman who had mild COVID-19 (a few samples of this study predate the infection). Cell type and time point are not known.

CDR3 region: CASSQTSGRWQFF. The CDR3 nucleotides read TGTGCCAGCAGCCAGACTAGCGGGAGGTGGCAGTTCTTC. The chain couples TRBV7-3 to TRBJ2-1; 13 bases match TRBD2. Germline V gene sequence: CDR1 SGHTA, CDR2 FQGTGA. V lost 5 bases and J lost 12; bases outside the gene matches: 4. The CDR3 sequence is 13 residues long.